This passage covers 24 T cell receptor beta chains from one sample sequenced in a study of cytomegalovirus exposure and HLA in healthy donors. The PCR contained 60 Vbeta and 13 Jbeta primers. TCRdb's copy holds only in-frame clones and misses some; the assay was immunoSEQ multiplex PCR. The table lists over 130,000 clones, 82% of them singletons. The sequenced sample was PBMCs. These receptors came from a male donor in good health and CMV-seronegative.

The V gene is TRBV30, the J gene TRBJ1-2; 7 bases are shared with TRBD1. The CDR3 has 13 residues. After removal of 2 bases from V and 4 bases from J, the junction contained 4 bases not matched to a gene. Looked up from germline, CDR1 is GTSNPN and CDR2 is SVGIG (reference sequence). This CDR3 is CAWSTYRGYGYTF. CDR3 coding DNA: TGTGCCTGGAGTACATACAGGGGCTATGGCTACACCTTC.

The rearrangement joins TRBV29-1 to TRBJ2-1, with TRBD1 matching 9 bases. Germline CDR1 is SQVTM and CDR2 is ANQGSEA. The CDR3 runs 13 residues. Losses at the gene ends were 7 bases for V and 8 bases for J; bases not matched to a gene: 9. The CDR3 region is CSAGQGTGDEQFF. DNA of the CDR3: TGCAGCGCAGGACAGGGGACGGGGGATGAGCAGTTCTTC.

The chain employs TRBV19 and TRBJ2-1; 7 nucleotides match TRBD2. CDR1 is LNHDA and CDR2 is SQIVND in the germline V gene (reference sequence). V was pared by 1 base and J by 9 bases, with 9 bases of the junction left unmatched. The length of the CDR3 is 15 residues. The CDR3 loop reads CASSIGTRGNTEQFF. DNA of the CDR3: TGTGCCAGTAGTATAGGGACTAGGGGCAACACTGAGCAGTTCTTC. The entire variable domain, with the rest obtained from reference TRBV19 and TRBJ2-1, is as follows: DGGITQSPKYLFRKEGQNVTLSCEQNLNHDAMYWYRQDPGQGLRLIYYSQIVNDFQKGDIAEGYSVSREKKESFPLTVTSAQKNPTAFYLCASSIGTRGNTEQFFGPGTRLTVL.

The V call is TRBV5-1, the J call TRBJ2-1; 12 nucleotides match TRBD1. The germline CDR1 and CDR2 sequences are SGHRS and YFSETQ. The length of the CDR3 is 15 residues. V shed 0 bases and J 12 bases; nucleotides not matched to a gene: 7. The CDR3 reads CASSLDGTGGLGQFF. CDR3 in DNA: TGCGCCAGCAGCTTGGACGGGACAGGGGGCCTGGGGCAGTTCTTC.

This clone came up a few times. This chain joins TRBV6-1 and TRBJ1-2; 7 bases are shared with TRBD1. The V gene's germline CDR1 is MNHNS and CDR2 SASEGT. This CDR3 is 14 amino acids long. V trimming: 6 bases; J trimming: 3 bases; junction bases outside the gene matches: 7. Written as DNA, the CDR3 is TGTGCCAGCAGGAAGTACGGGACAGACTATGGCTACACCTTC. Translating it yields CASRKYGTDYGYTF.

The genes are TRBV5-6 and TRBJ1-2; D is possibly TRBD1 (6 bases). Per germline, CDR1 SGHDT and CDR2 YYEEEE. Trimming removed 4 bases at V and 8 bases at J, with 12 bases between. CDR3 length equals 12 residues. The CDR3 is CASSRGGWGYTF. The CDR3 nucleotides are TGTGCCAGCAGCAGGGGGGGCTGGGGCTACACCTTC.

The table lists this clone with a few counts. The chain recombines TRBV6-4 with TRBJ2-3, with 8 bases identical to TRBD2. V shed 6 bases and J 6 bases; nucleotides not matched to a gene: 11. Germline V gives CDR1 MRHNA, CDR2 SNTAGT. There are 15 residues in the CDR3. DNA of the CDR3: TGTGCCAGCAGCGCAACCAGCGGGAGTAGCGATACGCAGTATTTT. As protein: CASSATSGSSDTQYF.

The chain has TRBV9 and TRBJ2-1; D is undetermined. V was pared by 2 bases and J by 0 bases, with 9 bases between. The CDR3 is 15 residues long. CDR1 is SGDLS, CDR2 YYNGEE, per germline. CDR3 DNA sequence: TGTGCCAGCAGCGTTCGTCCCAGCTCCTACAATGAGCAGTTCTTC. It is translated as CASSVRPSSYNEQFF.

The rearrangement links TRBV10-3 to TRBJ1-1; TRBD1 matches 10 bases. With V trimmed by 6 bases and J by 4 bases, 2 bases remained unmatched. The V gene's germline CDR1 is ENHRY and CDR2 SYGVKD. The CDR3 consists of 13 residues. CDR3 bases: TGTGCCATCAGGCGGACAGGGGGCACTGAAGCTTTCTTT. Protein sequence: CAIRRTGGTEAFF.

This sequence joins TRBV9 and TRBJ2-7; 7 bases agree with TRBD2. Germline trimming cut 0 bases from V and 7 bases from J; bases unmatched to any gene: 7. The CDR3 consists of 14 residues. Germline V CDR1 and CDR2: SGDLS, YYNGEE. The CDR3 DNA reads TGTGCCAGCAGCGTAGGGGGAGGGCCAGGGGAGCAGTACTTC. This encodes CASSVGGGPGEQYF.

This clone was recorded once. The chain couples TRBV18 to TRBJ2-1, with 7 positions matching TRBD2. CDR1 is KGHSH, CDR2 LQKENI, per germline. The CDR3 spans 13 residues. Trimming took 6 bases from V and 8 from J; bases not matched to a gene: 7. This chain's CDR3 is CASSRGSGDEQFF. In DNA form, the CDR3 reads TGTGCCAGCTCTCGGGGGAGCGGGGATGAGCAGTTCTTC.

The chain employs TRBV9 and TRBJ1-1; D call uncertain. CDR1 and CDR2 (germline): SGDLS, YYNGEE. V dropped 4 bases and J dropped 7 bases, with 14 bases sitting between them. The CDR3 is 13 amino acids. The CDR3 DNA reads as TGTGCCAGCAGCCCCCCGCGGGCGGGTGAAGCTTTCTTT. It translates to CASSPPRAGEAFF.

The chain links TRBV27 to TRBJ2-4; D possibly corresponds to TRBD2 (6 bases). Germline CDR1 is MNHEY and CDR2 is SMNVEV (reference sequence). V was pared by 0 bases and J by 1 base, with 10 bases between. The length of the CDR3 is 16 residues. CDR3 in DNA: TGTGCCAGCAGTTTATCGGGGGGTTGGGCCAAAAACATTCAGTACTTC. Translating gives CASSLSGGWAKNIQYF.

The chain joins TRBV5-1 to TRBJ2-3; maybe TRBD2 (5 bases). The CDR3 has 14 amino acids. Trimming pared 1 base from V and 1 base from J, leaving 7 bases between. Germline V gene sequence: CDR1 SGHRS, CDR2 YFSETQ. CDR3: CASSLWGGTDTQYF. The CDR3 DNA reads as TGCGCCAGCAGCTTGTGGGGAGGCACAGATACGCAGTATTTT.

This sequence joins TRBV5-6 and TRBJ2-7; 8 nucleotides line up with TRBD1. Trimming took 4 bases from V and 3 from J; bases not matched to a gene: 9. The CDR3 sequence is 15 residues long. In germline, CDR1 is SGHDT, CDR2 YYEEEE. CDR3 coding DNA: TGTGCCAGCAGCCACGGGACAGGAACCTTCTACGAGCAGTACTTC. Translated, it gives CASSHGTGTFYEQYF.

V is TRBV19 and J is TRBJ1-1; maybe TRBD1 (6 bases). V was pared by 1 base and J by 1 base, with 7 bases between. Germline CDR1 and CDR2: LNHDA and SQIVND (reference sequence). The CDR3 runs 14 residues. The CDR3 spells CASSIGQANTEAFF. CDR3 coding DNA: TGTGCCAGTAGTATAGGACAGGCGAACACTGAAGCTTTCTTT. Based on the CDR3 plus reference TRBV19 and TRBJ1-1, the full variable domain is DGGITQSPKYLFRKEGQNVTLSCEQNLNHDAMYWYRQDPGQGLRLIYYSQIVNDFQKGDIAEGYSVSREKKESFPLTVTSAQKNPTAFYLCASSIGQANTEAFFGQGTRLTVV.

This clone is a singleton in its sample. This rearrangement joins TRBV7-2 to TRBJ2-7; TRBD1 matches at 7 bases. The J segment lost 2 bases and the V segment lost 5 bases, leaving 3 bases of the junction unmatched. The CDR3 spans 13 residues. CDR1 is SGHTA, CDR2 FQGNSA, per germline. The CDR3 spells CASSPDRAYEQYF. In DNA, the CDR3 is TGTGCCAGCAGCCCTGACAGGGCCTACGAGCAGTACTTC. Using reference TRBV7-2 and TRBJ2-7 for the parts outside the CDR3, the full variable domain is GAGVSQSPSNKVTEKGKDVELRCDPISGHTALYWYRQSLGQGLEFLIYFQGNSAPDKSGLPSDRFSAERTGGSVSTLTIQRTQQEDSAVYLCASSPDRAYEQYFGPGTRLTVT.

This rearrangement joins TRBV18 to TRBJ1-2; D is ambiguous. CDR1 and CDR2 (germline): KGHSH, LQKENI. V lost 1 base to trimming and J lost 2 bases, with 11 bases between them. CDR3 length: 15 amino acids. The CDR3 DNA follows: TGTGCCAGCTCACCACAGGCCCAGGAAAACTATGGCTACACCTTC. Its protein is CASSPQAQENYGYTF.

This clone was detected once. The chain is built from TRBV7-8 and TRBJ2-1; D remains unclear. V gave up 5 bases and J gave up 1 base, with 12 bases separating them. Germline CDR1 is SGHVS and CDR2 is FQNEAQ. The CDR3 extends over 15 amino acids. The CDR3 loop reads CASSRTASSYNEQFF. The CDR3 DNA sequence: TGTGCCAGCAGCCGAACGGCTAGTTCCTACAATGAGCAGTTCTTC.

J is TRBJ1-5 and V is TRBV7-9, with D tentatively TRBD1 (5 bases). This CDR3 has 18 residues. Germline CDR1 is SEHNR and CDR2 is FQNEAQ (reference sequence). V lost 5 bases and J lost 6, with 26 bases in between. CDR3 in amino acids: CASSPSLPGAGLAQPQHF. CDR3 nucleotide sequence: TGTGCCAGCAGCCCAAGCTTACCCGGGGCGGGGTTAGCTCAGCCCCAGCATTTT.

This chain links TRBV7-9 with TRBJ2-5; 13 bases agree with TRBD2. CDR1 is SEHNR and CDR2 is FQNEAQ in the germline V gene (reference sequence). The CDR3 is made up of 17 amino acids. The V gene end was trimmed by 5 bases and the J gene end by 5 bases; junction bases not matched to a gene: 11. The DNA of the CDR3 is TGTGCCAGCAGCCTAGGTGGACTAGCGGGGGCAGGTGAGACCCAGTACTTC. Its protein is CASSLGGLAGAGETQYF.

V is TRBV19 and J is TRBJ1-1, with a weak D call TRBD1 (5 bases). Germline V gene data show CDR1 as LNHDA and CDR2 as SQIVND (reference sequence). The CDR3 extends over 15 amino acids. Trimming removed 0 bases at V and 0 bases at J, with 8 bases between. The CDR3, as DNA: TGTGCCAGTAGTATAGAGGCAGGGTTGAACACTGAAGCTTTCTTT. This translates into CASSIEAGLNTEAFF.

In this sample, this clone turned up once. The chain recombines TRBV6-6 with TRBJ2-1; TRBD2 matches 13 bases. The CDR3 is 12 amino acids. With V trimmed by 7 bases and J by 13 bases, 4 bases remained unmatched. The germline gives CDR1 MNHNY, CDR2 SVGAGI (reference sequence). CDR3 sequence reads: CASTTSGRAQFF. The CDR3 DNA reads TGTGCCAGCACAACTAGCGGGAGGGCCCAGTTCTTC.

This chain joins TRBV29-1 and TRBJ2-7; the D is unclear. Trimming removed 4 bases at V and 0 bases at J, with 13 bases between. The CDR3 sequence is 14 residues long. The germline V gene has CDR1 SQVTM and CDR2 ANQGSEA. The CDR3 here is CSVVASADSYEQYF. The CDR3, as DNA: TGCAGCGTTGTGGCAAGCGCCGACTCCTACGAGCAGTACTTC.